This TCR beta chain emerged from a study of shared clonotypes between healthy human individuals. At the level of the study: The cohort comprised a couple of women and a few men. Their ages spanned 18 to 49 years. General observations from the study: Non-shared clonotypes displayed generation probabilities falling below those of clonotypes present in all four donors.

Assay: immunoSEQ multiplex PCR; the TCRdb copy retains only in-frame clones and omits some. The sample holds about 2.1 million clones, about 92% seen once. Germline V gene sequence: CDR1 MGHDK, CDR2 SYGVNS. CDR3 length: 14 amino acids. The ends were cut back, 4 bases at V and 0 bases at J, with 9 bases in the middle. Concerning this clone: Antigen: not known.

CD45RO-negative cells were positively selected for CCR7, leaving out terminally differentiated effector memory CD45RA+ cells. This TCR was recovered from a man younger than 35 in good health. Some clones in this sample may be carry-over from other donors' samples. The sample taken for sequencing was naive CD8+ T cells from PBMCs. The gene calls are TRBV25-1 and TRBJ2-5, with TRBD1 as a possible D gene (6 bases). This CDR3 reads CASSGTANQETQYF. CDR3 sequence (DNA): TGTGCCAGCAGTGGGACAGCCAACCAAGAGACCCAGTACTTC.